Listed below are T cell receptor beta chains from one sample, sequenced in a study of cytomegalovirus exposure and HLA in healthy donors. Libraries were prepared by immunoSEQ multiplex PCR; TCRdb keeps only in-frame clonotypes and omits some of them. Its clone listing holds some 160,000 clones. The sequenced sample was PBMCs. These receptors were obtained from a man in his thirties or forties in good health and CMV-seronegative. Each CDR3 is given with its conserved first and last residue.

J	V	CDR3
TRBJ2-1	TRBV30	CAWSVSGYNEQFF
TRBJ1-4	TRBV7-9	CASSLQGEKLFF
TRBJ1-2	TRBV7-2	CASSLGTGFVYGYTF
TRBJ2-1	TRBV15	CATSDQRESSYNEQFF
TRBJ2-5	TRBV6-5	CASSIVYQETQYF
TRBJ2-7	TRBV11-2	CASSLVYLGGAEQYF
TRBJ2-7	TRBV7-2	CASSLSGEPYEQYF
TRBJ2-1	TRBV29-1	CSVVWTSGSISYNEQFF
TRBJ2-7	TRBV5-6	CASSLNIPSGGRRSYEQYF
TRBJ1-1	TRBV7-6	CASSSDRNTEAFF
TRBJ1-5	TRBV7-2	CASSPRGEKWTHYQPQHF
TRBJ2-1	TRBV6-5	CASEGGRTGINEQFF
TRBJ1-1	TRBV19	CASSSRQGGFSEAFF
TRBJ1-4	TRBV6-5	CASSLGTGDQKLFF
TRBJ1-3	TRBV2	CASSEARRGSSGNTIYF
TRBJ1-2	TRBV30	CAWNDGLFNYGYTF
TRBJ2-3	TRBV7-2	CASSLGLQGATDTQYF
TRBJ2-7	TRBV29-1	CSVGRTGLYGQYF
TRBJ1-4	TRBV25-1	CASSSGTTNEKLFF
TRBJ2-5	TRBV9	CASSQSKQYQETQYF
TRBJ1-2	TRBV6-5	CASSYSRDGADGYTF
TRBJ2-7	TRBV5-4	CASLEGGKRGQGDKQYF
TRBJ2-7	TRBV7-2	CASSLVGGLVSEQYF
TRBJ1-2	TRBV7-3	CASSRTGGGNYGYTF
TRBJ2-7	TRBV18	CASSQLIAGAEQYF
TRBJ2-1	TRBV5-5	CASSLAVAGEQFF
TRBJ1-3	TRBV5-5	CASSLGQGGTISGNTIYF
TRBJ2-7	TRBV6-5	CASRSGNNYEQYF
TRBJ1-1	TRBV27	CASSFDRNTEAFF
TRBJ1-2	TRBV4-3	CASSQEIVGGGYTF
TRBJ1-2	TRBV10-3	CAIRGGAVIHGYTF
TRBJ2-7	TRBV2	CASTGGTDTYEQYF
TRBJ2-1	TRBV9	CASSATSGSHNEQFF